This TCR beta chain was retrieved from a study of vaccination and CD4 T cells after COVID-19. Study information: Cultures that served as controls received a CEFX pool, an HIV-1 Nef pool, or no peptide.

Treatment of the sample: roughly ten-day PBMC culture with coronavirus spike peptide pools or control peptides (ViraFEST assay). Days 3 and 7 were when half the medium was replaced with fresh IL-2 medium. This clonotype turned up a few times. No antigen is known for it. Germline V lookup: CDR1 MNHNS, CDR2 SASEGT. The CDR3 is 15 amino acids. V trimming: 7 bases; J trimming: 0 bases; junction bases outside the gene matches: 7. Oncomine TCR Beta short-read sequencing was applied to DNA from cultured CD4+ T cells. TCRdb analysed the PCR reads with MiXCR anew, one entry per CDR3 protein. The sample gives some 22,000 distinct CDR3 sequences, around 62% of which show up once; about 23% is in the top ten.

Sequenced material: CD4+ T cells from blood, cultured in vitro, taken before SARS-CoV-2 vaccination. This chain links TRBV6-1 with TRBJ2-3; 7 bases fit TRBD1. The TCR was taken from a human donor who received a COVID-19 vaccine. This chain's CDR3 is CASTPDRRSTDTQYF. The CDR3 bases are TGTGCCAGCACCCCGGACAGGAGGAGCACAGATACGCAGTATTTT.